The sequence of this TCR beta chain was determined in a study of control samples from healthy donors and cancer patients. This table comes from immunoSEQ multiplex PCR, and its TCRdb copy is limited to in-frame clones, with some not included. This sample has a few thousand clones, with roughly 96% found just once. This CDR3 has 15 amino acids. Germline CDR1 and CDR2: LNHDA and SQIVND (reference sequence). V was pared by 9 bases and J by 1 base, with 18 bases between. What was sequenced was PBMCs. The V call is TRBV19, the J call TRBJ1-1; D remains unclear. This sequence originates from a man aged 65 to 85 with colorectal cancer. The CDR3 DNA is TGTGCCAGCTCACCCGAGGGCGGATGGAACACTGAAGCTTTCTTT. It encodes CASSPEGGWNTEAFF. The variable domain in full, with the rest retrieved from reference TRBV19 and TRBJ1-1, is DGGITQSPKYLFRKEGQNVTLSCEQNLNHDAMYWYRQDPGQGLRLIYYSQIVNDFQKGDIAEGYSVSREKKESFPLTVTSAQKNPTAFYLCASSPEGGWNTEAFFGQGTRLTVV.